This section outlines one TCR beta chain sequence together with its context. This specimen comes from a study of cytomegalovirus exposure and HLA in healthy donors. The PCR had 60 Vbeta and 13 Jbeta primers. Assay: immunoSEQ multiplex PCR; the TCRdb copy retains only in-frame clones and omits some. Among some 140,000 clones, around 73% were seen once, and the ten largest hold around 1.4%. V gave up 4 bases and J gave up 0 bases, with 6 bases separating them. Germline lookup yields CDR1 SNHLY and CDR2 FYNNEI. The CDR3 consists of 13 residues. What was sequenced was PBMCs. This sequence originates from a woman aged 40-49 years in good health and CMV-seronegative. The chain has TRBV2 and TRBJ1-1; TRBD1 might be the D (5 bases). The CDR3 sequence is CASSGTLNTEAFF. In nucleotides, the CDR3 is TGTGCCAGCAGTGGGACATTGAACACTGAAGCTTTCTTT.